This TCR beta chain was identified during a study of cytomegalovirus exposure and HLA in healthy donors. Study details: The study's early data release held 75 million to 95 million unique TCRs from HLA-typed donors.

Amplification used 60 Vbeta primers and 13 Jbeta primers. Generated by immunoSEQ multiplex PCR, the TCRdb table keeps only in-frame clones and is missing some. The sample holds 180,000 or so clones, 82% seen once. This CDR3 has 13 amino acids. The trim removed 6 bases at V and 2 bases at J, leaving 3 bases unmatched. Germline CDR1 and CDR2: MNHEY and SVGAGI. This clone was recorded a few times. What it binds is not known. Whole-study findings and limits: For presence/absence analyses, sequencing depth was assumed to be roughly uniform across donors. The study listed 164 cytomegalovirus-associated TCR beta chains. No immune exposure information besides CMV serostatus was available.

The chain joins TRBV6-5 to TRBJ1-2, with 7 nucleotides matching TRBD1. Sequences were obtained from PBMCs. The origin of this receptor is a man aged 35-49 years in good health and CMV-seronegative. The CDR3 nucleotides read TGTGCCAGCAGGCCGGACAGGAACTATGGCTACACCTTC. This encodes CASRPDRNYGYTF.